One sample yielded the 22 T cell receptor beta chains listed below, sequenced in a study of neurological immune-mediated disorders (dated by TCRdb to between 2018 and 2021). The library was obtained by 5' RACE. The listed sequencing device is Illumina HiSeq 2500. Through fastp at Q25 and MiXCR, TCRdb rebuilt clones from the public reads, retaining in-frame beta chains. All rows with the same CDR3 protein become a single entry with the most common DNA and genes. The table for this sample lists more than 50,000 distinct CDR3 sequences; approximately 3.1% of them were counted only once. Approximately 6.5% of the sample comes from the top ten. Sequencing was carried out using PBMCs. The receptors were gathered from a woman aged 60-75 years with multiple sclerosis.

This clonotype was seen ten or more times. This chain uses TRBV15 with TRBJ1-2; D is unresolved. Trimming took off 0 bases at V and 6 bases at J, with 14 bases between the two ends. Germline loops: CDR1 LNHNV, CDR2 YYDKDF (reference sequence). This CDR3 is 15 amino acids long. The CDR3 sequence: CATSREIRTADGYTF. The DNA of the CDR3 is TGTGCCACCAGCAGAGAAATCCGAACCGCGGATGGCTACACCTTC.

This clonotype was seen ten or more times. This CDR3 is CASSPTSGRNNEQFF. The CDR3 DNA reads as TGTGCCAGCAGCCCAACTAGCGGCCGAAACAATGAGCAGTTCTTC. The rearrangement joins TRBV11-2 to TRBJ2-1; 8 nucleotides agree with TRBD2. The CDR3 runs to 15 residues. Trimming cost V 5 bases and J 5 bases; bases outside gene matches: 8. Germline loops: CDR1 SGHAT, CDR2 FQNNGV.

The sample holds many counts of this clonotype. The V and J genes are TRBV10-3 and TRBJ1-3; a weak D match, TRBD1 (5 bases). There are 14 residues in the CDR3. Between the trimmed V and J ends, which lost 7 bases and 2 bases, there was a span of 12 bases. The germline CDR1 and CDR2 sequences are ENHRY and SYGVKD. The CDR3 DNA sequence: TGTGCCATCAAGGGGAGCGAGGCTGGAAACACCATATATTTT. Amino acids: CAIKGSEAGNTIYF.

This clonotype was recorded at least ten times. The chain uses TRBV5-1 and TRBJ2-5; 9 bases map to TRBD2. Germline V gene lookup returns CDR1 SGHRS and CDR2 YFSETQ. The CDR3 consists of 15 residues. Germline trimming cut 4 bases from V and 2 bases from J; bases unmatched to any gene: 6. The CDR3 nucleotides read TGCGCCAGCAGCAGACTAGCGGCTAATCAAGAGACCCAGTACTTC. Translated: CASSRLAANQETQYF. Full variable domain (rest looked up from reference TRBV5-1 and TRBJ2-5): KAGVTQTPRYLIKTRGQQVTLSCSPISGHRSVSWYQQTPGQGLQFLFEYFSETQRNKGNFPGRFSGRQFSNSRSEMNVSTLELGDSALYLCASSRLAANQETQYFGPGTRLLVL.

The table lists this clonotype with many counts. V is TRBV9 and J is TRBJ2-1, with D uncertain. From germline, CDR1 is SGDLS and CDR2 YYNGEE. The CDR3 contains 14 residues. The germline V and J ends were trimmed by 0 bases and 5 bases, with 9 bases remaining between them. This CDR3 is CASSVETVNNEQFF. The CDR3 DNA reads TGTGCCAGCAGCGTAGAGACGGTTAACAATGAGCAGTTCTTC.

This clonotype was picked up many times. The rearrangement uses TRBV7-2 and TRBJ2-7, with 7 bases aligning to TRBD2. The CDR3 is 16 residues long. The trim removed 0 bases at V and 2 bases at J, leaving 7 bases unmatched. The germline CDR1 and CDR2 sequences are SGHTA and FQGNSA. The CDR3 region has the DNA TGTGCCAGCAGCTTAGCAGGCGGGAGTCCCCCCTACGAGCAGTACTTC. Its translation: CASSLAGGSPPYEQYF.

This clonotype appeared many times. The chain is built from TRBV28 and TRBJ2-1, with a tentative D call TRBD2 (5 bases). The CDR3 covers 14 residues. Germline-derived CDR1 and CDR2 are MDHEN and SYDVKM. With 5 bases removed from V and 2 bases from J, the gap between germline ends came to 10 bases. The CDR3, as DNA: TGTGCCAGCAGTCCCCCCGGGGCCTACAATGAGCAGTTCTTC. As protein: CASSPPGAYNEQFF.

The sample holds many counts of this clonotype. The chain is built from TRBV29-1 and TRBJ2-2, with TRBD1 matching over 8 bases. The CDR3 runs 13 residues. Trimming cost V 7 bases and J 3 bases; bases outside gene matches: 4. Germline V lookup: CDR1 SQVTM, CDR2 ANQGSEA. In nucleotides, the CDR3 is TGCAGCGCTGGACAGGGCCACACCGGGGAGCTGTTTTTT. Translating it yields CSAGQGHTGELFF.

This clonotype was found many times. The gene calls are TRBV7-2 and TRBJ2-7, with 10 positions matching TRBD2. Germline trimming cut 6 bases from V and 0 bases from J; bases unmatched to any gene: 5. This CDR3 is built from 15 residues. Germline CDR1 SGHTA, CDR2 FQGNSA. The CDR3 coding sequence is TGTGCCAGCAGTTTTGGGACTAGCGTCTCCTACGAGCAGTACTTC. It translates to CASSFGTSVSYEQYF. Using reference TRBV7-2 and TRBJ2-7 for the parts outside the CDR3, the full variable domain is GAGVSQSPSNKVTEKGKDVELRCDPISGHTALYWYRQSLGQGLEFLIYFQGNSAPDKSGLPSDRFSAERTGGSVSTLTIQRTQQEDSAVYLCASSFGTSVSYEQYFGPGTRLTVT.

This clonotype was seen more than once but under ten times. V and J are TRBV28 and TRBJ1-5; D perhaps matches TRBD1 (5 bases). Germline assignment: CDR1 MDHEN and CDR2 SYDVKM. V was trimmed by 6 bases and J by 0 bases, leaving 12 bases between them. This CDR3 is built from 15 residues. CDR3 residues: CASSPGFGSNQPQHF. The CDR3 nucleotides read TGTGCCAGCAGCCCAGGGTTCGGTAGCAATCAGCCCCAGCATTTT.

In its sample, this clonotype was seen many times. CDR3 DNA: TGTGCCAGCAGCTTAACAACATATCCCGAGACCCAGTACTTC. It is translated as CASSLTTYPETQYF. The chain couples TRBV7-6 to TRBJ2-5; D call uncertain. The germline gives CDR1 SGHVS, CDR2 FNYEAQ. CDR3 size: 14 residues. V was clipped by 2 bases and J by 5 bases, with 12 bases between them.

This clonotype has at least ten counts. The genes are TRBV12-3 or TRBV12-4 and TRBJ1-5; D gene uncertain. This CDR3 spans 15 amino acids. V shed 7 bases and J shed 0 bases, with 13 bases lying between them. The CDR3: CASTKTAYSNQPQHF. CDR3 nucleotide sequence: TGTGCCAGCACTAAGACGGCCTATAGCAATCAGCCCCAGCATTTT.

This clonotype was observed at least ten times. This chain uses TRBV29-1 with TRBJ2-3; 11 bases are a match to TRBD2. The V gene's germline CDR1 is SQVTM and CDR2 ANQGSEA. V gave up 0 bases and J gave up 4 bases; unmatched junction bases: 9. This CDR3 spans 17 amino acids. The CDR3 sequence: CSVEDILAGDIPDTQYF. For the CDR3, the DNA is TGCAGCGTTGAAGACATACTAGCGGGAGATATCCCAGATACGCAGTATTTT.

This clonotype appeared many times. The rearrangement joins TRBV7-2 to TRBJ2-3; 10 bases map to TRBD1. CDR1 is SGHTA and CDR2 is FQGNSA in the germline V gene. V shed 1 base and J 5 bases; nucleotides not matched to a gene: 3. This CDR3 spans 15 amino acids. CDR3 sequence: CASSLGGQGRDTQYF. Written as DNA, the CDR3 is TGTGCCAGCAGCTTAGGGGGACAGGGGAGAGATACGCAGTATTTT. The full variable domain, in which reference TRBV7-2 and TRBJ2-3 provide the parts outside the CDR3, is GAGVSQSPSNKVTEKGKDVELRCDPISGHTALYWYRQSLGQGLEFLIYFQGNSAPDKSGLPSDRFSAERTGGSVSTLTIQRTQQEDSAVYLCASSLGGQGRDTQYFGPGTRLTVL.

This clonotype ranks as medium-sized. This chain uses TRBV20-1 with TRBJ2-5, with TRBD2 as a possible D gene (6 bases). In germline, CDR1 is DFQATT, CDR2 SNEGSKA (reference sequence). This CDR3 spans 10 amino acids. Trimming shortened V by 4 bases and J by 9 bases, and 9 bases separated the two germline ends. The CDR3 bases are TGCAGTGCTAAAAGGGACTCCCAGTACTTC. This sequence encodes CSAKRDSQYF.

This clonotype was seen repeatedly, ten times or more. The gene calls are TRBV28 and TRBJ1-2; D not certain. Trimming left V 0 bases short and J 3 bases short, with 2 bases between. CDR3 size: 12 residues. CDR1 and CDR2 from the germline V gene are MDHEN and SYDVKM. DNA of the CDR3: TGTGCCAGCAGTTTATGGCACTATGGCTACACCTTC. Amino acids: CASSLWHYGYTF.

This clonotype was detected many times. This chain links TRBV4-3 with TRBJ1-3; 9 bases match TRBD1. The germline V gene has CDR1 LGHNA and CDR2 YSLEER. Trimming took 4 bases from V and 2 from J; bases not matched to a gene: 6. The CDR3 has 16 residues. The CDR3: CASSREQGAPGNTIYF. CDR3 coding DNA: TGCGCCAGCAGCCGGGAACAGGGGGCCCCTGGAAACACCATATATTTT.

This clonotype appeared many times. This chain connects TRBV5-1 to TRBJ1-1, with D possibly being TRBD1 (6 bases). The CDR3 runs to 13 residues. V gave up 4 bases and J gave up 5 bases, with 12 bases separating them. Germline-derived CDR1 and CDR2 are SGHRS and YFSETQ. The CDR3 DNA reads TGCGCCAGCAGCGTAAGGACAGATACTGAAGCTTTCTTT. Translation gives CASSVRTDTEAFF.

This clonotype showed up many times. The chain uses TRBV12-3 or TRBV12-4 and TRBJ1-1; 9 nucleotides align to TRBD1. The trim removed 4 bases at V and 5 bases at J, leaving 5 bases unmatched. The CDR3 is 14 amino acids. CDR3 coding DNA: TGTGCCAGCAGTTCCCGGGACAGGGCTACTGAAGCTTTCTTT. It codes for CASSSRDRATEAFF.

This clonotype was seen ten or more times. V gene TRBV10-3 combines with J gene TRBJ2-7; 7 positions match TRBD2. With 5 bases clipped from V and 2 bases from J, the junction kept 15 bases outside the gene matches. CDR3 size: 17 residues. From germline, CDR1 is ENHRY and CDR2 SYGVKD. CDR3 coding DNA: TGTGCCATCAGTCCTCCCCTTCCTAGCGGAACAACCTACGAGCAGTACTTC. This codes for CAISPPLPSGTTYEQYF.

This clonotype was counted many times. The chain employs TRBV29-1 and TRBJ1-4; a possible D gene is TRBD1 (5 bases). The CDR3 contains 13 residues. Trimming removed 6 bases at V and 7 bases at J, with 15 bases between. Germline assignment: CDR1 SQVTM and CDR2 ANQGSEA. For the CDR3, the DNA is TGCAGCGTCGCCTTGGGGGGGGTTGAAAAACTGTTTTTT. Amino acids: CSVALGGVEKLFF.

This clonotype occurred many times. The CDR3 is CATSGARGLYNEQFF. The CDR3, as DNA: TGTGCCACCAGTGGTGCAAGGGGATTATACAATGAGCAGTTCTTC. This sequence joins TRBV24-1 and TRBJ2-1; D may be TRBD1 (5 bases). Trimming stripped 5 bases from V and 4 bases from J, with 14 bases between. The CDR3 runs to 15 residues. Germline V gene data show CDR1 as KGHDR and CDR2 as SFDVKD.